Listed here are 21 T cell receptor beta chains from one sample, sequenced in a study of cytomegalovirus exposure and HLA in healthy donors. Researchers ran the PCR with 60 Vbeta and 13 Jbeta primers. Produced via immunoSEQ multiplex PCR; TCRdb's table is partial and in-frame only. Among roughly 120,000 clones, 15% were seen once, and the ten largest hold 1.5% to 2%. Sequenced: PBMCs. Source of these receptors: a young woman in good health and CMV-seronegative.

This clone was detected a few times. The chain combines TRBV15 with TRBJ1-2; 9 bases align to TRBD1. Germline values: CDR1 LNHNV, CDR2 YYDKDF (reference sequence). The CDR3 totals 14 residues. Unmatched junction bases numbered 8, after V lost 4 bases and J lost 8 bases. The CDR3 DNA sequence: TGTGCCACCAGCACTTCAGGACAGGGGCTCGGCTACACCTTC. Residues: CATSTSGQGLGYTF.

This clone came up a few times. The genes are TRBV19 and TRBJ2-7; tentative D call: TRBD2 (5 bases). This CDR3 comprises 13 residues. Germline-derived CDR1 and CDR2 are LNHDA and SQIVND (reference sequence). The V end lost 4 bases, the J end lost 6 bases, and 13 bases lay between the germline ends. CDR3 in amino acids: CASSKSGGGEQYF. The DNA for the CDR3 is TGTGCCAGTAGTAAGTCAGGAGGAGGCGAGCAGTACTTC. The whole variable domain, remainder taken from reference TRBV19 and TRBJ2-7, is DGGITQSPKYLFRKEGQNVTLSCEQNLNHDAMYWYRQDPGQGLRLIYYSQIVNDFQKGDIAEGYSVSREKKESFPLTVTSAQKNPTAFYLCASSKSGGGEQYFGPGTRLTVT.

This clone has a handful of counts. The V gene is TRBV7-3, the J gene TRBJ2-2; perhaps TRBD1 as D (5 bases). Trimming removed 7 bases at V and 5 bases at J, with 8 bases between. This CDR3 contains 12 residues. Germline V gene sequence: CDR1 SGHTA, CDR2 FQGTGA. The CDR3: CASKGATGELFF. In DNA form, the CDR3 reads TGTGCCAGCAAAGGGGCTACCGGGGAGCTGTTTTTT.

This clone was counted only a few times. The chain joins TRBV5-8 to TRBJ1-3, with D possibly matching TRBD1 (5 bases). CDR3 size: 15 residues. Trimming pared 0 bases from V and 0 bases from J, leaving 7 bases between. Germline V CDR1 and CDR2: SGHTS, YDEGEE. CDR3: CASSLGGDSGNTIYF. CDR3 in DNA: TGTGCCAGCAGCTTGGGGGGGGACTCTGGAAACACCATATATTTT.

The chain links TRBV7-2 to TRBJ1-2, with D possibly being TRBD1 (6 bases). The length of the CDR3 is 12 residues. In germline, CDR1 is SGHTA, CDR2 FQGNSA. The V gene lost 5 bases and the J gene lost 7 bases, with 11 bases spanning the gap. The CDR3 protein is CASSPLTGGYTF. The CDR3 coding sequence is TGTGCCAGCAGCCCCCTGACAGGTGGCTACACCTTC.

This clone was counted a few times. The chain employs TRBV2 and TRBJ1-4, with D tentatively TRBD1 (6 bases). This CDR3 comprises 14 residues. V was shortened by 4 bases and J by 3 bases, with 9 bases between the two germline ends. The germline V gene encodes CDR1 SNHLY and CDR2 FYNNEI. Here the CDR3 DNA reads TGTGCCAGCAGTGTTGACAGGCCTAATGAAAAACTGTTTTTT. This sequence encodes CASSVDRPNEKLFF.

The genes are TRBV7-2 and TRBJ1-1, with a weak D call TRBD1 (5 bases). CDR3 length: 15 amino acids. Germline V CDR1 and CDR2: SGHTA, FQGNSA. Trimming stripped 1 base from V and 4 bases from J, with 13 bases between. The CDR3 nucleotides read TGTGCCAGCAGCTTAGTCGGGGGAAAGGGCACTGAAGCTTTCTTT. Protein product: CASSLVGGKGTEAFF. Full variable domain (rest looked up from reference TRBV7-2 and TRBJ1-1): GAGVSQSPSNKVTEKGKDVELRCDPISGHTALYWYRQSLGQGLEFLIYFQGNSAPDKSGLPSDRFSAERTGGSVSTLTIQRTQQEDSAVYLCASSLVGGKGTEAFFGQGTRLTVV.

The CDR3 sequence is CASSEDRAVNSPLHF. The CDR3 bases are TGTGCCAGCAGTGAGGACAGGGCAGTTAATTCACCCCTCCACTTT. The chain employs TRBV2 and TRBJ1-6, with 8 positions matching TRBD1. The CDR3 loop spans 15 amino acids. CDR1 SNHLY and CDR2 FYNNEI come from the germline V gene. J gave up 6 bases and V 3 bases, and 4 bases lay outside the gene matches.

A few counts support this clone. V and J are TRBV5-1 and TRBJ2-5; TRBD2 aligns across 10 bases. The junction had 12 bases not matched to a gene; V was cut back by 0 bases and J by 4 bases. Germline CDR1 SGHRS, CDR2 YFSETQ. The CDR3 extends over 18 amino acids. CDR3 residues: CASSLGASGRGVAETQYF. DNA for the CDR3: TGCGCCAGCAGCTTGGGGGCTAGCGGGAGAGGAGTAGCAGAGACCCAGTACTTC.

Remarks on this clone: An end of the junction differs from the germline gene, which may be a read error. The chain carries TRBV7-7 and TRBJ2-5, with D possibly matching TRBD2 (5 bases). This CDR3 has 15 residues. CDR1 SSHAT and CDR2 FNYEAQ come from the germline V gene (reference sequence). CDR3 nucleotides: TGTGCTAGCAGCTTAGCTACGGGAACCCAAGAGACCCAGTACTTC. As protein: CASSLATGTQETQYF.

This clone turned up a few times. This rearrangement joins TRBV5-6 to TRBJ2-7; 8 bases agree with TRBD2. The V segment lost 4 bases and the J segment 0 bases; nucleotides outside the gene matches: 9. This CDR3 contains 16 residues. The germline CDR1 and CDR2 sequences are SGHDT and YYEEEE. CDR3 bases: TGTGCCAGCAGCCAACGGCGGGGGGCCATCTCCTACGAGCAGTACTTC. This codes for CASSQRRGAISYEQYF.

The chain is built from TRBV7-9 and TRBJ2-5; 7 nucleotides align to TRBD1. Per germline, CDR1 SEHNR and CDR2 FQNEAQ (reference sequence). Trimming removed 8 bases from V and 5 bases from J; junction bases left unmatched: 11. The CDR3 totals 14 residues. DNA of the CDR3: TGTGCCAGCTCCCGGCAGGGGGTCGGGGAGACCCAGTACTTC. Translated: CASSRQGVGETQYF.

This rearrangement joins TRBV6-5 to TRBJ1-2; weak D call: TRBD1 (6 bases). V lost 5 bases, J lost 1 base, and 8 bases lay in between. This CDR3 spans 13 amino acids. CDR1 and CDR2 (germline): MNHEY, SVGAGI. The CDR3 protein is CASSQDSNYGYTF. The CDR3 DNA is TGTGCCAGCAGTCAGGACAGTAACTATGGCTACACCTTC.

This clone occurred a few times. The J gene is TRBJ2-7, the V gene TRBV18; the match to TRBD1 covers 7 bases. This CDR3 has 14 amino acids. CDR1 and CDR2 (germline): KGHSH, LQKENI. The junction had 4 bases not matched to a gene; V was cut back by 3 bases and J by 2 bases. The CDR3: CASSPTGLPYEQYF. In DNA, the CDR3 is TGTGCCAGCTCACCGACAGGGCTCCCCTACGAGCAGTACTTC.

The chain recombines TRBV7-9 with TRBJ1-2, with TRBD1 identical over 8 bases. The CDR3 runs 15 residues. CDR1 and CDR2 from the germline V gene are SEHNR and FQNEAQ (reference sequence). V lost 4 bases and J lost 2; bases outside the gene matches: 6. CDR3 loop: CASSSGGQGNYGYTF. CDR3 sequence (DNA): TGTGCCAGCAGCTCCGGAGGACAGGGCAACTATGGCTACACCTTC.

The chain recombines TRBV30 with TRBJ1-5, with 7 bases fitting TRBD1. CDR3 size: 15 residues. The J segment lost 6 bases and the V segment lost 3 bases, leaving 11 bases of the junction unmatched. Germline-derived CDR1 and CDR2 are GTSNPN and SVGIG (reference sequence). The CDR3 protein is CAWRRDSSTGQPQHF. DNA for the CDR3: TGTGCCTGGAGACGGGACAGCTCTACAGGTCAGCCCCAGCATTTT.

This clone was counted between two and nine times. This chain connects TRBV19 to TRBJ1-1; D ambiguous. This CDR3 is built from 12 residues. Trimming shortened V by 6 bases and J by 1 base, and 6 bases separated the two germline ends. Germline V gives CDR1 LNHDA, CDR2 SQIVND (reference sequence). The CDR3 bases are TGTGCCAGTAGCCTCAGGAACACTGAAGCTTTCTTT. It yields the protein CASSLRNTEAFF.

This clone was counted only a few times. The genes are TRBV4-2 and TRBJ2-3; possibly TRBD2 for D (6 bases). The V gene's germline CDR1 is LGHNA and CDR2 YNFKEQ. The ends were cut back, 4 bases at V and 4 bases at J, with 12 bases in the middle. The CDR3 has 14 amino acids. The CDR3 nucleotides are TGTGCCAGCAGCCTTACTAGCTCCCCAGATACGCAGTATTTT. Encoded protein: CASSLTSSPDTQYF.

CDR3 amino acids: CASSRVRITRLYEQYF. CDR3 in DNA: TGTGCCAGCAGCCGCGTCAGGATCACAAGGCTCTACGAGCAGTACTTC. The chain is built from TRBV28 and TRBJ2-7; D uncertain. Germline-derived CDR1 and CDR2 are MDHEN and SYDVKM. Trimming took 6 bases from V and 3 from J, leaving 21 bases between them. The CDR3 is 16 residues long.

The chain has TRBV15 and TRBJ1-4, with unresolved D. V was pared by 3 bases and J by 2 bases, with 13 bases between. From germline, CDR1 is LNHNV and CDR2 YYDKDF (reference sequence). CDR3 length: 16 amino acids. Written as DNA, the CDR3 is TGTGCCACCAGCAGCCTCAGGCGTGTGACTAATGAAAAACTGTTTTTT. Protein product: CATSSLRRVTNEKLFF.

This clone was seen more than once but under ten times. The genes are TRBV27 and TRBJ1-2, with D possibly being TRBD1 (6 bases). This CDR3 region has 12 residues. Trimming pared 5 bases from V and 4 bases from J, leaving 8 bases between. Germline V gene lookup returns CDR1 MNHEY and CDR2 SMNVEV (reference sequence). The CDR3 nucleotides are TGTGCCAGCAGTGAGGACAGCTATGGCTACACCTTC. Its translation is CASSEDSYGYTF.